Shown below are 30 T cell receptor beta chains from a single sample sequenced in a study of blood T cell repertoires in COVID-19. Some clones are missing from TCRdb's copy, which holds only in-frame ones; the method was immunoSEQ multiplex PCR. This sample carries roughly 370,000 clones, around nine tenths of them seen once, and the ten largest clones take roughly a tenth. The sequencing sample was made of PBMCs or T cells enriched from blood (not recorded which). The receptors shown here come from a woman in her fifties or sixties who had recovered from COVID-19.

The CDR3 is CASMGQPMNTEAFF. The DNA of the CDR3 is TGTGCCAGCATGGGACAGCCAATGAACACTGAAGCTTTCTTT. The V call is TRBV2, the J call TRBJ1-1; TRBD1 matches 7 bases. CDR1 SNHLY and CDR2 FYNNEI come from the germline V gene. The CDR3 is 14 residues long. Germline trimming cut 7 bases from V and 0 bases from J; bases unmatched to any gene: 5.

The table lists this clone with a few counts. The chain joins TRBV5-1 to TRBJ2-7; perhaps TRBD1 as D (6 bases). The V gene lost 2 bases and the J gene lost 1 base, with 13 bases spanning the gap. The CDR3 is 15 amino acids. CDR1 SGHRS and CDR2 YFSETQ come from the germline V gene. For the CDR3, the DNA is TGCGCCAGCAGCTTAGAAGGGACACCTTCCTACGAGCAGTACTTC. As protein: CASSLEGTPSYEQYF.

CDR3 coding DNA: TGTGCCAGCAGCCACACAGGGGCCTCTGGAAACACCATATATTTT. This encodes CASSHTGASGNTIYF. V and J are TRBV3-1 (or the pseudogene TRBV3-2) and TRBJ1-3, with TRBD1 matching 7 bases. Germline V gene data show CDR1 as LGHDT and CDR2 as YNNKEL (reference sequence). The V and J ends lost 3 bases and 0 bases, in that order; junction bases with no gene match: 2. CDR3 length: 15 amino acids.

CDR3 DNA sequence: TGTGCCTGGAGTTGGCAGCGGCCCGCCGGGGAGCTGTTTTTT. It encodes CAWSWQRPAGELFF. The chain employs TRBV30 and TRBJ2-2; D may be TRBD2 (5 bases). The CDR3 loop spans 14 amino acids. The V end was cut by 2 bases, the J end by 6 bases, with 13 bases between. The germline gives CDR1 GTSNPN, CDR2 SVGIG (reference sequence).

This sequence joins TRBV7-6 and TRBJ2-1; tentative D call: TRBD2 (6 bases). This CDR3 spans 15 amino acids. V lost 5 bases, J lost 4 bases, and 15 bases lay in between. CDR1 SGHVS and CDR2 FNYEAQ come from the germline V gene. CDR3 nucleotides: TGTGCCAGCAGCCCCGCGGGGCATGCTTACAATGAGCAGTTCTTC. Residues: CASSPAGHAYNEQFF.

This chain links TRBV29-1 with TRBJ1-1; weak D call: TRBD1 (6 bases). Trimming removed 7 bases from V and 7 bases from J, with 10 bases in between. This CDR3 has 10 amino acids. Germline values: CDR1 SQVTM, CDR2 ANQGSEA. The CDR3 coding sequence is TGCAGCGCAGGACAGTTTGAAGCTTTCTTT. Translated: CSAGQFEAFF. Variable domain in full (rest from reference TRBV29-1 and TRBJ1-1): SAVISQKPSRDICQRGTSLTIQCQVDSQVTMMFWYRQQPGQSLTLIATANQGSEATYESGFVIDKFPISRPNLTFSTLTVSNMSPEDSSIYLCSAGQFEAFFGQGTRLTVV.

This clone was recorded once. Written as DNA, the CDR3 is TGTGCCAGCAGCTTTCGGAACTATGGCTACACCTTC. It specifies CASSFRNYGYTF. The chain recombines TRBV11-2 with TRBJ1-2; D gene ambiguous. The CDR3 has 12 residues. The germline V gene has CDR1 SGHAT and CDR2 FQNNGV. V was pared by 3 bases and J by 2 bases, with 4 bases between.

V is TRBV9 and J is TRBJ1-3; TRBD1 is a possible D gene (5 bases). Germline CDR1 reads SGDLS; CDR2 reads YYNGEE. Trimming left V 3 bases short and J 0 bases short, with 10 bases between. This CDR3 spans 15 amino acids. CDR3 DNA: TGTGCCAGCAGCGGGGTGGGGGGCTCTGGAAACACCATATATTTT. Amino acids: CASSGVGGSGNTIYF.

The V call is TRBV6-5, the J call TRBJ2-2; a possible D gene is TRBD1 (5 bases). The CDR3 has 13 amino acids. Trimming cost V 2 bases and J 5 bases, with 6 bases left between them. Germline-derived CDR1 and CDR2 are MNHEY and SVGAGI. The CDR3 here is CASSYRGTGELFF. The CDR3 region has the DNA TGTGCCAGCAGTTACAGGGGTACCGGGGAGCTGTTTTTT.

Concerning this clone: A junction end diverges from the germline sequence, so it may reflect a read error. CDR3 region: CAGSFNYNSPLHF. The CDR3 nucleotides are TGTGCCGGCAGTTTTAACTATAATTCACCCCTCCACTTT. The rearrangement links TRBV7-8 to TRBJ1-6; D is unresolved. The length of the CDR3 is 13 residues. Germline V gene lookup returns CDR1 SGHVS and CDR2 FQNEAQ.

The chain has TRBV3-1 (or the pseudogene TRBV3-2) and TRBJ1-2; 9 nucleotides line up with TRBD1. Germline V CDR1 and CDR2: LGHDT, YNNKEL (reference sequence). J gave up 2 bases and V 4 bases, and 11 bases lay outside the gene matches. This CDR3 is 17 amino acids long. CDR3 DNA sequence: TGTGCCAGCAGCCTACATTTTTGGACAGGGGTGAACTATGGCTACACCTTC. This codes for CASSLHFWTGVNYGYTF.

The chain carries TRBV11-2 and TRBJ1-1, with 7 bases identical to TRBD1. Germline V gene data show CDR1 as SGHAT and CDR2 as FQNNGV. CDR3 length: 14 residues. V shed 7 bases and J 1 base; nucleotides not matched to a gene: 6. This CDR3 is CASNLGQKNTEAFF. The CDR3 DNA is TGTGCCAGCAACCTGGGACAGAAGAACACTGAAGCTTTCTTT. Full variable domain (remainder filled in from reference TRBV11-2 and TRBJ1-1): EAGVAQSPRYKIIEKRQSVAFWCNPISGHATLYWYQQILGQGPKLLIQFQNNGVVDDSQLPKDRFSAERLKGVDSTLKIQPAKLEDSAVYLCASNLGQKNTEAFFGQGTRLTVV.

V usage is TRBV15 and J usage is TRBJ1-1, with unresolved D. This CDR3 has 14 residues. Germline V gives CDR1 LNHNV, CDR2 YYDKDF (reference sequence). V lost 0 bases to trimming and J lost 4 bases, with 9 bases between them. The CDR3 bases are TGTGCCACCAGCAGAGATCTCGGGAGCACTGAAGCTTTCTTT. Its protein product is CATSRDLGSTEAFF.

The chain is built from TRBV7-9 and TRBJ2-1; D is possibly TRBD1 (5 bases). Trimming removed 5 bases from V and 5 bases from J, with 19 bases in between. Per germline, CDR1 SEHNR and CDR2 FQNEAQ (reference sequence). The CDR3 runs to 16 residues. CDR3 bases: TGTGCCAGCAGCAAACCCCCAGGGTGGGTGGACAATGAGCAGTTCTTC. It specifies CASSKPPGWVDNEQFF.

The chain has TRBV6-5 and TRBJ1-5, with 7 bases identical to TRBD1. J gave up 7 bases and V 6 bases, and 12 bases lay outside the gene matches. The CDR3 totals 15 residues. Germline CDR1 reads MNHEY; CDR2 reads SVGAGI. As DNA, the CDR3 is TGTGCCAGCAGCAAATACGAGACAGGGAACCAGCCCCAGCATTTT. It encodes CASSKYETGNQPQHF.

DNA for the CDR3: TGTGCCAGCTCAAGCGGACTAAAGGATACGCAGTATTTT. Protein: CASSSGLKDTQYF. V gene TRBV18 combines with J gene TRBJ2-3; tentatively, D is TRBD2 (6 bases). This CDR3 spans 13 amino acids. V was pared by 5 bases and J by 6 bases, with 12 bases between. Germline CDR1 KGHSH, CDR2 LQKENI.

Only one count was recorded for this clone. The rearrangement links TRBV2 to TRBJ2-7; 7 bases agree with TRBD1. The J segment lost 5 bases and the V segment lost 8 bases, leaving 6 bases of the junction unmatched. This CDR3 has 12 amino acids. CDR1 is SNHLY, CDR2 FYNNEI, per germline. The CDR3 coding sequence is TGTGCCAGCGGGGACAGCAAGCACGAGCAGTACTTC. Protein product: CASGDSKHEQYF.

CDR3 sequence (DNA): TGTGCCAGCAGCCTACGGGGACAGGGGGCCTACGAGCAGTACTTC. This codes for CASSLRGQGAYEQYF. The chain is built from TRBV5-6 and TRBJ2-7, with 11 bases identical to TRBD1. This CDR3 is built from 15 residues. Germline CDR1 SGHDT, CDR2 YYEEEE. Trimming took 4 bases from V and 2 from J; bases not matched to a gene: 5.

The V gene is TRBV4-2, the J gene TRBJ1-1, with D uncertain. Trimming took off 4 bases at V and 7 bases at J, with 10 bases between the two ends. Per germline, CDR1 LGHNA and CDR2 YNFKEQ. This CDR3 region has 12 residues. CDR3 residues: CASSPAVGEAFF. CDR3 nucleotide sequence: TGTGCCAGCAGCCCGGCGGTAGGTGAAGCTTTCTTT.

CDR3: CASSPRGHFRYGYTF. As DNA, the CDR3 is TGTGCCAGCAGTCCAAGGGGGCATTTTCGTTATGGCTACACCTTC. The chain recombines TRBV5-8 with TRBJ1-2; TRBD1 agrees at 7 bases. Germline lookup yields CDR1 SGHTS and CDR2 YDEGEE. The CDR3 consists of 15 residues. V was pared by 5 bases and J by 5 bases, with 12 bases of the junction left unmatched. Supplemented by reference TRBV5-8 and TRBJ1-2, the full variable domain reads EAGVTQSPTHLIKTRGQQATLRCSPISGHTSVYWYQQALGLGLQFLLWYDEGEERNRGNFPPRFSGRQFPNYSSELNVNALELEDSALYLCASSPRGHFRYGYTFGSGTRLTVV.

CDR3 amino acids: CASSLAGTGISNQPQHF. Written as DNA, the CDR3 is TGTGCCAGCAGCTTGGCCGGAACAGGGATAAGCAATCAGCCCCAGCATTTT. V is TRBV5-6 and J is TRBJ1-5; tentative D call: TRBD1 (6 bases). The CDR3 runs 17 residues. Germline V gene sequence: CDR1 SGHDT, CDR2 YYEEEE. The V end lost 0 bases, the J end lost 1 base, and 14 bases lay between the germline ends. Complete variable domain (other parts from reference TRBV5-6 and TRBJ1-5): DAGVTQSPTHLIKTRGQQVTLRCSPKSGHDTVSWYQQALGQGPQFIFQYYEEEERQRGNFPDRFSGHQFPNYSSELNVNALLLGDSALYLCASSLAGTGISNQPQHFGDGTRLSIL.

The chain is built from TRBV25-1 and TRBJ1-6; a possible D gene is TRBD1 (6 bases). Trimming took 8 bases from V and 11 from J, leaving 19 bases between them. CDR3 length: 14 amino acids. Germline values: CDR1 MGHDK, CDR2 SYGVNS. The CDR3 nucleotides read TGTGCCAGCGCCTCCGGGACAACAAGAGCACCCCTCCACTTT. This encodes CASASGTTRAPLHF.

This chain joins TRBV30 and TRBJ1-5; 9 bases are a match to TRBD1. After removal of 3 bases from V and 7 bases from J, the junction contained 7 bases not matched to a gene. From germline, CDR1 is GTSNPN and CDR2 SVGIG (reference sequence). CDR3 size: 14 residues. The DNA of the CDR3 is TGTGCCTGGAGCCCCGGGACAGGGCGACAGCCCCAGCATTTT. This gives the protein CAWSPGTGRQPQHF.

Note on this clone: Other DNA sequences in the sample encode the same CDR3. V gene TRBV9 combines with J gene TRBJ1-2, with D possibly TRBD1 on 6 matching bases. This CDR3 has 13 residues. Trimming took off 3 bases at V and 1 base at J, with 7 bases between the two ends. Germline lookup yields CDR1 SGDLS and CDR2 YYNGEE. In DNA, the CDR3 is TGTGCCAGCAGCGAAGGGGGTAACTATGGCTACACCTTC. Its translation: CASSEGGNYGYTF.

The CDR3 loop reads CASSNPTGRRTQYF. For the CDR3, the DNA is TGTGCCAGTAGTAACCCGACAGGGAGAAGGACCCAGTACTTC. The chain recombines TRBV19 with TRBJ2-5; 7 bases align to TRBD1. The CDR3 consists of 14 residues. V shed 4 bases and J 7 bases; nucleotides not matched to a gene: 9. Per germline, CDR1 LNHDA and CDR2 SQIVND (reference sequence).

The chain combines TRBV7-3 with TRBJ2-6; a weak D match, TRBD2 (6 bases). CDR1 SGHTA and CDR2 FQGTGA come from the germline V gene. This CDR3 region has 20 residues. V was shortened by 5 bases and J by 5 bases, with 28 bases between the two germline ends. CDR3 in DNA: TGTGCCAGCAGCCCCATCCGCCGGGGCGGGGCCCCCCCTCGGGCCAACGTCCTGACTTTC. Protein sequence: CASSPIRRGGAPPRANVLTF. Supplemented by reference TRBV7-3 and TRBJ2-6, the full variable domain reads GAGVSQTPSNKVTEKGKYVELRCDPISGHTALYWYRQSLGQGPEFLIYFQGTGAADDSGLPNDRFFAVRPEGSVSTLKIQRTERGDSAVYLCASSPIRRGGAPPRANVLTFGAGSRLTVL.

This CDR3 reads CASREVGRAFF. CDR3 bases: TGTGCCAGTAGGGAGGTGGGGAGAGCTTTCTTT. V gene TRBV19 combines with J gene TRBJ1-1, with D unresolved. This CDR3 is built from 11 residues. The germline V gene encodes CDR1 LNHDA and CDR2 SQIVND (reference sequence). The V gene lost 6 bases and the J gene lost 10 bases, with 12 bases spanning the gap.

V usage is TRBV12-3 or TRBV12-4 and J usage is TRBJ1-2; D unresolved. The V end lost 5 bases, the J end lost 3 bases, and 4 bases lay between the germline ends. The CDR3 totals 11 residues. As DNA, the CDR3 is TGTGCCAGCAGTCGAGACTATGGCTACACCTTC. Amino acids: CASSRDYGYTF.

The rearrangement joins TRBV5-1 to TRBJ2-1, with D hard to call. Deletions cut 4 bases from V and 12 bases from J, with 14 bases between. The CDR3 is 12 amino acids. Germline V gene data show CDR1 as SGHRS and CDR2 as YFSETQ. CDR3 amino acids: CASSNALNLQFF. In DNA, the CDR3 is TGCGCCAGCAGCAACGCACTCAATCTGCAGTTCTTC.

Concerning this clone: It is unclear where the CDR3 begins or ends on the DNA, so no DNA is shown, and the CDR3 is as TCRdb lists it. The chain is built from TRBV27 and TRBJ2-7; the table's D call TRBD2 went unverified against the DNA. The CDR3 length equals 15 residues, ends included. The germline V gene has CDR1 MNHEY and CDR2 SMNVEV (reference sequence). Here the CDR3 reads CASSSSTSPGYEQYF.